The 9 T cell receptor beta chains listed next were all sequenced from one sample in a study of shared clonotypes between healthy human individuals (dated by TCRdb to the early 2020s). The method was the immunoSEQ multiplex PCR assay. As stored in TCRdb, this immuneACCESS dataset retains in-frame rearrangements with V and J assigned. A fraction of the clones does not appear; measured against another copy, unresolved V genes explain less than half of the discrepancy, and the remainder lacks a known reason. Within this sample are 400,000 to 500,000 clones, with 75% to 85% of them counted one time only. Over 10% of the sample comes from the top ten. The sequenced material came from PBMCs. Source of these receptors: a woman aged 40 to 49 in good health. Some clones in this sample may be carry-over from other donors' samples.

The chain is built from TRBV5-1 and TRBJ2-5; TRBD2 agrees at 7 bases. Germline V CDR1 and CDR2: SGHRS, YFSETQ. Unmatched junction bases numbered 11, after V lost 0 bases and J lost 3 bases. This CDR3 is built from 17 residues. The CDR3: CASSLGSGTGREETQYF. The CDR3 DNA reads as TGCGCCAGCAGCTTGGGTTCGGGCACGGGGAGGGAAGAGACCCAGTACTTC.

This chain connects TRBV30 to TRBJ1-1, with D unclear. V gave up 3 bases and J gave up 1 base, with 12 bases separating them. The germline V gene encodes CDR1 GTSNPN and CDR2 SVGIG (reference sequence). The CDR3 sequence is 14 residues long. The CDR3 bases are TGTGCCTGGAGCTTACATAACCAGAACACTGAAGCTTTCTTT. Protein sequence: CAWSLHNQNTEAFF.

The chain is built from TRBV10-3 and TRBJ2-2; no reliable D call. V dropped 10 bases and J dropped 2 bases, with 17 bases sitting between them. This CDR3 is built from 15 residues. CDR1 and CDR2 (germline): ENHRY, SYGVKD. DNA of the CDR3: TGTGCCACCAAGAACGACGGAACAAACACCGGGGAGCTGTTTTTT. Its translation is CATKNDGTNTGELFF.

CDR3 region: CASSLRGFTGELFF. CDR3 DNA: TGTGCCAGCAGCTTGCGTGGGTTCACCGGGGAGCTGTTTTTT. The chain couples TRBV7-2 to TRBJ2-2; D unclear. Trimming took off 3 bases at V and 4 bases at J, with 9 bases between the two ends. The CDR3 is 14 residues long. Germline V gene data show CDR1 as SGHTA and CDR2 as FQGNSA.

Written as DNA, the CDR3 is TGTGCCACTACCTGGACTAGCGGGAGTTATGAGACCCAGTACTTC. This gives the protein CATTWTSGSYETQYF. The rearrangement uses TRBV10-3 and TRBJ2-5, with 13 bases matching TRBD2. V gave up 10 bases and J gave up 5 bases; unmatched junction bases: 10. The CDR3 runs to 15 residues. In germline, CDR1 is ENHRY, CDR2 SYGVKD.

To note about this clone: Given a much more abundant clone one base away, this may be a read error. Other DNA sequences in this specimen translate into the identical CDR3. The chain uses TRBV27 and TRBJ1-2; D not certain. Germline CDR1 and CDR2: MNHEY and SMNVEV (reference sequence). This CDR3 comprises 14 residues. The CDR3 sequence: CASSLRGPNYGYTF. CDR3 bases: TGTGCTAGCAGTTTACGCGGCCCTAACTATGGCTACACCTTC.

This chain joins TRBV5-8 and TRBJ1-3; D not resolved. CDR1 and CDR2 from the germline V gene are SGHTS and YDEGEE. This CDR3 comprises 14 residues. V was clipped by 3 bases and J by 0 bases, with 7 bases between them. DNA for the CDR3: TGTGCCAGCAGCTCCCGCCTCTCTGGAAACACCATATATTTT. Protein: CASSSRLSGNTIYF.

The chain joins TRBV6-1 to TRBJ2-7; no clear D. CDR3 length equals 14 residues. V lost 5 bases, J lost 0 bases, and 11 bases lay in between. From germline, CDR1 is MNHNS and CDR2 SASEGT. The CDR3 region is CASSPILSSYEQYF. The CDR3 nucleotides are TGTGCCAGCAGTCCGATACTGAGCTCCTACGAGCAGTACTTC.

The rearrangement uses TRBV7-3 and TRBJ2-5; no clear D gene. Germline values: CDR1 SGHTA, CDR2 FQGTGA. The CDR3 totals 13 residues. Trimming left V 5 bases short and J 1 base short, with 8 bases between. This CDR3 reads CASSLGAQETQYF. CDR3 nucleotides: TGTGCCAGCAGCCTCGGCGCCCAAGAGACCCAGTACTTC.